The clone carrying this TCR beta chain occurred many times. This sample was included in a study of HIV-infected patients and healthy controls. Trimming removed 4 bases at V and 1 base at J, with 7 bases between. The CDR3 sequence is 13 residues long. The germline CDR1 and CDR2 sequences are SGHTA and FQGNSA. TCRdb re-analysed the 5' RACE reads in MiXCR, keeping a single row per CDR3 protein. There are over 55,000 distinct CDR3 sequences in the sample; less than 20% occur only once, and approximately 5.3% lies in the top ten. This chain links TRBV7-2 with TRBJ1-2, with D unclear. This receptor was obtained from a human donor in good health. The sequenced sample was CD4+ T cells from blood. DNA of the CDR3: TGTGCCAGCAGCTCTACTGTTAACTATGGCTACACCTTC. This codes for CASSSTVNYGYTF.